These 18 T cell receptor beta chains were all obtained from the same sample, sequenced in a study of blood T cell repertoires in COVID-19. Data came from immunoSEQ multiplex PCR; TCRdb stores just in-frame clones and leaves some out. The sample lists tens of thousands of clones, about 86% seen once, with approximately 27% in the top ten. Specimen: peripheral blood. These receptors all stem from a human donor in a cohort sampled during active COVID-19.

The chain employs TRBV27 and TRBJ1-2; D ambiguous. V lost 6 bases and J 4 bases, leaving 15 bases between the germline ends. Germline CDR1 MNHEY, CDR2 SMNVEV (reference sequence). This CDR3 has 14 amino acids. CDR3 region: CASRGSGRGYGYTF. The CDR3 region has the DNA TGTGCCAGCAGAGGATCCGGACGGGGCTATGGCTACACCTTC.

The chain is built from TRBV19 and TRBJ2-2, with 10 nucleotides matching TRBD1. Germline values: CDR1 LNHDA, CDR2 SQIVND (reference sequence). The CDR3 loop spans 16 amino acids. The V gene end was trimmed by 3 bases and the J gene end by 7 bases; junction bases not matched to a gene: 8. CDR3 sequence (DNA): TGTGCCAGTAGTATTTTCCCGGGACAGGGGATCGGGGAGCTGTTTTTT. This codes for CASSIFPGQGIGELFF.

The sample holds a few counts of this clone. V gene TRBV5-1 combines with J gene TRBJ1-2, with 8 bases aligning to TRBD1. There are 14 residues in the CDR3. The ends lost 1 base at V and 6 bases at J; junction bases unmatched: 5. Germline lookup yields CDR1 SGHRS and CDR2 YFSETQ. CDR3 sequence (DNA): TGCGCCAGCAGCTTGACAGGGGGGGTCGATGGCTACACCTTC. This sequence encodes CASSLTGGVDGYTF. Combining the CDR3 with reference TRBV5-1 and TRBJ1-2 gives the whole variable domain KAGVTQTPRYLIKTRGQQVTLSCSPISGHRSVSWYQQTPGQGLQFLFEYFSETQRNKGNFPGRFSGRQFSNSRSEMNVSTLELGDSALYLCASSLTGGVDGYTFGSGTRLTVV.

The V gene is TRBV19, the J gene TRBJ2-5; 7 bases align to TRBD2. With V trimmed by 5 bases and J by 5 bases, 8 bases remained unmatched. Germline CDR1 and CDR2: LNHDA and SQIVND (reference sequence). The CDR3 sequence is 14 residues long. CDR3 in amino acids: CASSAMGGSETQYF. The CDR3 region has the DNA TGTGCCAGTAGTGCCATGGGGGGGTCGGAGACCCAGTACTTC.

This rearrangement joins TRBV5-6 to TRBJ2-4; TRBD1 agrees at 7 bases. V dropped 5 bases and J dropped 2; count of bases not matched to a gene: 4. CDR3 length: 14 residues. Germline V gene lookup returns CDR1 SGHDT and CDR2 YYEEEE. The CDR3 sequence is CASRQGRTKNIQYF. The CDR3 DNA is TGTGCCAGCAGACAGGGGCGAACCAAAAACATTCAGTACTTC.

The chain uses TRBV9 and TRBJ2-3; 9 bases are shared with TRBD2. CDR1 and CDR2 (germline): SGDLS, YYNGEE. The CDR3 is 15 amino acids. Unmatched junction bases numbered 2, after V lost 3 bases and J lost 0 bases. CDR3 loop: CASSAAGGSTDTQYF. Here the CDR3 DNA reads TGTGCCAGCAGCGCAGCGGGGGGCAGCACAGATACGCAGTATTTT.

The chain combines TRBV19 with TRBJ1-3; D is perhaps TRBD1 (5 bases). Trimming shortened V by 7 bases and J by 0 bases, and 10 bases separated the two germline ends. CDR1 and CDR2 from the germline V gene are LNHDA and SQIVND (reference sequence). The CDR3 is made up of 14 amino acids. As DNA, the CDR3 is TGTGCCAGTACACACAGGAGCTCTGGAAACACCATATATTTT. Its protein product is CASTHRSSGNTIYF.

The J gene is TRBJ1-5, the V gene TRBV5-5; a possible D gene is TRBD1 (5 bases). Germline lookup yields CDR1 SGHKS and CDR2 YYEKEE (reference sequence). Trimming left V 2 bases short and J 7 bases short, with 13 bases between. This CDR3 is built from 14 residues. This CDR3 is CASSFRQTGQPQHF. The CDR3 bases are TGTGCCAGCAGCTTTCGACAGACCGGCCAGCCCCAGCATTTT. Based on the CDR3 plus reference TRBV5-5 and TRBJ1-5, the full variable domain is DAGVTQSPTHLIKTRGQQVTLRCSPISGHKSVSWYQQVLGQGPQFIFQYYEKEERGRGNFPDRFSARQFPNYSSELNVNALLLGDSALYLCASSFRQTGQPQHFGDGTRLSIL.

The chain links TRBV6-6 to TRBJ1-2; the D gene is possibly TRBD1 (5 bases). V was trimmed by 2 bases and J by 1 base, leaving 14 bases between them. The germline V gene has CDR1 MNHNY and CDR2 SVGAGI (reference sequence). This CDR3 contains 16 residues. CDR3 amino acids: CASSYTRGEINYGYTF. The DNA of the CDR3 is TGTGCCAGCAGTTACACCCGGGGGGAGATTAACTATGGCTACACCTTC.

The chain uses TRBV5-8 and TRBJ1-6; no clear D gene. With 5 bases removed from V and 5 bases from J, the gap between germline ends came to 17 bases. Looked up from germline, CDR1 is SGHTS and CDR2 is YDEGEE. The CDR3 extends over 16 amino acids. CDR3 loop: CASSKGIVGDNSPLHF. In DNA form, the CDR3 reads TGTGCCAGCAGTAAGGGTATTGTCGGGGATAATTCACCCCTCCACTTT. Drawing the rest from reference TRBV5-8 and TRBJ1-6, the complete variable domain is EAGVTQSPTHLIKTRGQQATLRCSPISGHTSVYWYQQALGLGLQFLLWYDEGEERNRGNFPPRFSGRQFPNYSSELNVNALELEDSALYLCASSKGIVGDNSPLHFGNGTRLTVT.

The DNA of the CDR3 is TGCGCCAGCAGCTTACAGGGAACTGGAAACACCATATATTTT. Its translation: CASSLQGTGNTIYF. The genes are TRBV5-1 and TRBJ1-3, with D perhaps TRBD1 (6 bases). Germline V gives CDR1 SGHRS, CDR2 YFSETQ. This CDR3 is 14 amino acids long. V dropped 2 bases and J dropped 2 bases, with 8 bases sitting between them.

This rearrangement joins TRBV4-1 to TRBJ2-5, with D maybe TRBD2 (6 bases). Germline lookup yields CDR1 MGHRA and CDR2 YSYEKL. Trimming took 4 bases from V and 2 from J, leaving 17 bases between them. The CDR3 has 16 residues. The CDR3 is CASSPTGTPIQETQYF. CDR3 nucleotide sequence: TGCGCCAGCAGCCCCACCGGGACTCCTATTCAAGAGACCCAGTACTTC.

This chain connects TRBV3-1 (or the pseudogene TRBV3-2) to TRBJ1-4; D unclear. V lost 4 bases, J lost 4 bases, and 10 bases lay in between. This CDR3 spans 14 amino acids. Looked up from germline, CDR1 is LGHDT and CDR2 is YNNKEL (reference sequence). CDR3 sequence: CASSPDRVNEKLFF. CDR3 in DNA: TGTGCCAGCAGCCCAGATCGAGTTAATGAAAAACTGTTTTTT.

Comment on this clone: The same CDR3 is also encoded by other DNA sequences in this sample. This chain joins TRBV9 and TRBJ1-1; 9 nucleotides line up with TRBD1. The V gene end was trimmed by 0 bases and the J gene end by 1 base; junction bases not matched to a gene: 4. The germline V gene has CDR1 SGDLS and CDR2 YYNGEE. The CDR3 is 16 residues long. The CDR3 sequence is CASSVEPGQGNTEAFF. CDR3 sequence (DNA): TGTGCCAGCAGCGTAGAGCCGGGACAGGGGAACACTGAAGCTTTCTTT.

This chain links TRBV19 with TRBJ2-3, with 8 bases aligning to TRBD2. The ends lost 6 bases at V and 6 bases at J; junction bases unmatched: 5. The germline V gene has CDR1 LNHDA and CDR2 SQIVND (reference sequence). This CDR3 has 13 residues. CDR3 residues: CASSWTSWDTQYF. CDR3 sequence (DNA): TGTGCCAGTAGCTGGACTAGCTGGGATACGCAGTATTTT.

The chain combines TRBV6-5 with TRBJ1-6; D gene unclear. CDR3 length equals 12 residues. V was shortened by 2 bases and J by 9 bases, with 5 bases between the two germline ends. Germline CDR1 reads MNHEY; CDR2 reads SVGAGI. CDR3 sequence reads: CASSYGLSPLHF. CDR3 nucleotide sequence: TGTGCCAGCAGTTACGGGCTTTCACCCCTCCACTTT.

The chain carries TRBV3-1 (or the pseudogene TRBV3-2) and TRBJ1-3; TRBD1 might be the D (6 bases). The germline V and J ends were trimmed by 0 bases and 3 bases, with 18 bases remaining between them. Per germline, CDR1 LGHDT and CDR2 YNNKEL (reference sequence). This CDR3 is 18 amino acids long. CDR3 loop: CASSQDPGQLNLGNTIYF. CDR3 DNA: TGTGCCAGCAGCCAAGATCCAGGACAGTTGAATCTTGGAAACACCATATATTTT.

V and J are TRBV27 and TRBJ2-1; D gene unclear. V was cut by 3 bases and J by 4 bases, with 4 bases left in between. The germline CDR1 and CDR2 sequences are MNHEY and SMNVEV (reference sequence). The CDR3 length is 12 residues. The CDR3 coding sequence is TGTGCCAGCAGTTTTAATTACAATGAGCAGTTCTTC. It codes for CASSFNYNEQFF.